This is a list of T cell receptor beta chains from one sample in a study of cytomegalovirus exposure and HLA in healthy donors. Method: immunoSEQ multiplex PCR; TCRdb's copy keeps in-frame clones and lacks some. The repertoire has about 140,000 clones, 80% of them found once; the top ten carry about 2.4%. The sample comprised PBMCs. These receptors were taken from a man in his fifties or sixties in good health and CMV-seronegative. Each CDR3 is given with its conserved first and last residue. D genes are given only for firm matches. Size is stated for part of the rows, as once, few or many counts, or as a class when the clone is expanded.

TRBJ1-3	TRBD1	few	TRBV13	TGTGCCAGCAGTTTGCCCGACAGGGGGCCTGGAAACACCATATATTTT	CASSLPDRGPGNTIYF
TRBJ1-5	NA	NA	TRBV7-2	TGTGCCAGCAGCTCGGGTAGCAATCAGCCCCAGCATTTT	CASSSGSNQPQHF
TRBJ1-1	NA	NA	TRBV6-6	TGTGCCAGCAGCCCCGGCGGGTGGGACACTGAAGCTTTCTTT	CASSPGGWDTEAFF
TRBJ1-2	NA	NA	TRBV19	TGTGCCAGTAGTATCCCCCCCGCCAGGGTACTTGCCTTC	CASSIPPARVLAF
TRBJ2-7	TRBD2	NA	TRBV4-2	TGTGCCAGCAGCCAAATAGCGGGGGGCTACGAGCAGTACTTC	CASSQIAGGYEQYF
TRBJ2-7	NA	NA	TRBV27	TGTGCCAGCAGTGCCGGACAGGGACTAATGTACGAGCAGTACTTC	CASSAGQGLMYEQYF
TRBJ2-3	TRBD2	NA	TRBV5-1	TGCGCCAGCAGCTGGGGGACTAGCGGGAGAAGCACAGATACGCAGTATTTT	CASSWGTSGRSTDTQYF
TRBJ2-4	NA	NA	TRBV7-2	TGTGCCAGCACCCAGACTAGTCCCCTAAACATTCAGTACTTC	CASTQTSPLNIQYF
TRBJ2-7	NA	NA	TRBV9	TGTGCCAGCAGCGTAGGAGGAGGGGGCGGTTACGAGCAGTACTTC	CASSVGGGGGYEQYF
TRBJ1-5	NA	NA	TRBV2	TGTGCCAGCAGTGAAGCGAGGGTCTTCTATCAGCCCCAGCATTTT	CASSEARVFYQPQHF
TRBJ1-3	TRBD1	NA	TRBV5-1	TGCGCCAGCAGCCGGGACAGGGACCGGGTAGGAAACACCATATATTTT	CASSRDRDRVGNTIYF
TRBJ2-3	NA	NA	TRBV7-9	TGTGCCAGCAGCTTAAGCCTAGCCGAGGCAGATACGCAGTATTTT	CASSLSLAEADTQYF
TRBJ2-7	NA	NA	TRBV7-9	TGTGCCAGCAGCTTAAGTGCGGGAGAGCAGTACTTC	CASSLSAGEQYF
TRBJ2-7	NA	NA	TRBV5-1	TGCGCCAGCAGCTTGGCCTGGGGCGAGTACGAGCAGTACTTC	CASSLAWGEYEQYF
TRBJ2-7	TRBD2	few	TRBV19	TGTGCCAGTTCGCTAGCGGGAGGCTTCTCCTACGAGCAGTACTTC	CASSLAGGFSYEQYF
TRBJ2-7	TRBD1	once	TRBV27	TGTGCCAGCAGTTCCTCGGACAGGGGGTTCTCCCACGAGCAGTACTTC	CASSSSDRGFSHEQYF
TRBJ1-6	NA	NA	TRBV29-1	TGCAGCGTGCGGGCGGGGGCGCAAAGTTCACCCCTCCACTTT	CSVRAGAQSSPLHF
TRBJ1-2	NA	once	TRBV18	TGTGCCAGCTCATCGCCCAATAAGGGGAATGGCTACACCTTC	CASSSPNKGNGYTF
TRBJ1-1	TRBD1	NA	TRBV6-5	TGTGCCAGCAGTTCCGCCGACAGGGGTCTGAACACTGAAGCTTTCTTT	CASSSADRGLNTEAFF
TRBJ2-5	NA	NA	TRBV28	TGTGCCAGCAGTTTAAAATTTTGGCAGTCGGGGACCCAGTACTTC	CASSLKFWQSGTQYF
TRBJ1-2	TRBD1	NA	TRBV25-1	TGTGCCAGCAGTTCCTACAGGGGGCTAAACTATGGCTACACCTTC	CASSSYRGLNYGYTF
TRBJ2-7	TRBD2	once	TRBV5-1	TGCGCCAGCAGCCCGTCGACTAGCGGGAGCGACGAGCAGTACTTC	CASSPSTSGSDEQYF
TRBJ2-2	NA	NA	TRBV7-9	TGTGCCAGCAGGCCCAGTAGCCCTGCTGGGACCGGGGAGCTGTTTTTT	CASRPSSPAGTGELFF
TRBJ1-4	TRBD1	NA	TRBV14	TGTGCCAGCAGCTCTCTTCCGGGACAGTCTAATGAAAAACTGTTTTTT	CASSSLPGQSNEKLFF
TRBJ2-2	NA	NA	TRBV7-2	TGTGCCAGCAGCTTTGGCGGATCGAACACCGGGGAGCTGTTTTTT	CASSFGGSNTGELFF
TRBJ2-3	TRBD2	NA	TRBV5-5	TGTGCCAGCAGTCTTGGGGGGGGCACAGATACGCAGTATTTT	CASSLGGGTDTQYF
TRBJ1-5	NA	NA	TRBV2	TGTGCCAGCAGTGGGGCGGGAAGGGACTTTAGCAATCAGCCCCAGCATTTT	CASSGAGRDFSNQPQHF
TRBJ1-1	NA	NA	TRBV19	TGTGCCAGTAGTATGTTAAAGAACACTGAAGCTTTCTTT	CASSMLKNTEAFF
TRBJ1-2	NA	NA	TRBV9	TGTGCCAGCAGCGTAGTCGGCGGCTATGGCTACACCTTC	CASSVVGGYGYTF
TRBJ1-1	NA	NA	TRBV7-8	TGTGCCAGCAGCACAGTCATGAACACTGAAGCTTTCTTT	CASSTVMNTEAFF
TRBJ2-1	TRBD1	NA	TRBV27	TGTGCCAGCAGTTTTTGGGACAGGATCAACAATGAGCAGTTCTTC	CASSFWDRINNEQFF
TRBJ1-5	NA	NA	TRBV28	TGTGCCAGCACAAGGGGGGGGAGCAATCAGCCCCAGCATTTT	CASTRGGSNQPQHF
TRBJ2-1	NA	NA	TRBV9	TGTGCCAGCAGCTTGGACAGAACAACCTACAATGAGCAGTTCTTC	CASSLDRTTYNEQFF
TRBJ2-7	TRBD2	once	TRBV6-1	TGTGCCAGCAGTGAAGGGATACGAGCGGGGTACGAGCAGTACTTC	CASSEGIRAGYEQYF
TRBJ1-4	NA	NA	TRBV28	TGTGCCAGCAGTTTCCCCTCAGGGTGGGCTGAAAAACTGTTTTTT	CASSFPSGWAEKLFF
TRBJ1-4	NA	NA	TRBV7-9	TGTGCCAGCAGCTTAGCGAGGCCTAGAGGGATCTCAACTAATGAAAAACTGTTTTTT	CASSLARPRGISTNEKLFF
TRBJ2-5	NA	NA	TRBV5-4	TGTGCCAGCAGCTTGGCACTAGTAGATGAGACCCAGTACTTC	CASSLALVDETQYF
TRBJ1-1	TRBD1	few	TRBV25-1	TGTGCCAGCATTAAAGACAGGGACACTGAAGCTTTCTTT	CASIKDRDTEAFF
TRBJ1-5	TRBD1	NA	TRBV30	TGTGCCTGGAGTCCGAGGACAGGGGGTTCCCAGCCCCAGCATTTT	CAWSPRTGGSQPQHF
TRBJ2-7	NA	NA	TRBV5-6	TGTGCCAGCAGCTTTGCGGTCTCGGCCTACGAGCAGTACTTC	CASSFAVSAYEQYF
TRBJ2-7	TRBD2	NA	TRBV28	TGTGCCAGCAGTCACGGGACTAGCGGGCGGGGGGGGCAGTACTTC	CASSHGTSGRGGQYF